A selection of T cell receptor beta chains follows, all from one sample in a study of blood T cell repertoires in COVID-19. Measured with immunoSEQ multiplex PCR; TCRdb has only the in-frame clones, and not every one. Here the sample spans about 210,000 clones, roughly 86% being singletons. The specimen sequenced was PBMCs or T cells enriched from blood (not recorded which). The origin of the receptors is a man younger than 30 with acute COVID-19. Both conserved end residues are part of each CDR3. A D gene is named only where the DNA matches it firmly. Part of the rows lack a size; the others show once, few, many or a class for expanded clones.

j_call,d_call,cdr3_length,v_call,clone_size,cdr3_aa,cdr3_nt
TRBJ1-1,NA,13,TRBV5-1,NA,CASRRTGNTEAFF,TGCGCCAGCCGTAGAACAGGGAACACTGAAGCTTTCTTT
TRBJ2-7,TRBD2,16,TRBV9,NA,CASSGGTSGNPYEQYF,TGTGCCAGCAGCGGCGGGACTAGCGGGAATCCCTACGAGCAGTACTTC
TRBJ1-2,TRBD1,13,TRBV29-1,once,CSATGQGVRGYTF,TGCAGCGCGACGGGACAGGGTGTCCGTGGCTACACCTTC
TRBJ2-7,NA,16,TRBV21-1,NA,CASSKEAGEPLYEQYF,TGTGCCAGCAGCAAAGAGGCCGGGGAACCCCTCTACGAGCAGTACTTC
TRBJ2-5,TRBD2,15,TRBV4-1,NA,CASSQGLAVGETQYF,TGCGCCAGCAGCCAAGGACTAGCCGTTGGAGAGACCCAGTACTTC
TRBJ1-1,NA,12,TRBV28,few,CAITVMNTEAFF,TGTGCCATCACAGTGATGAACACTGAAGCTTTCTTT
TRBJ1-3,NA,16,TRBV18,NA,CASSPNLQSSGNTIYF,TGTGCCAGCTCACCTAATTTACAGAGCTCTGGAAACACCATATATTTT
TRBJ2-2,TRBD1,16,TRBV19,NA,CASSVSTGWVTGELFF,TGTGCCAGTAGTGTCTCGACAGGGTGGGTCACCGGGGAGCTGTTTTTT
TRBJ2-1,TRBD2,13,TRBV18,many,CASSPYPLAGPFF,TGTGCCAGCTCACCATACCCCCTAGCGGGCCCGTTCTTC
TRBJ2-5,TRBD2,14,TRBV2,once,CASHQASGGETQYF,TGTGCCAGCCATCAAGCTAGCGGCGGAGAGACCCAGTACTTC
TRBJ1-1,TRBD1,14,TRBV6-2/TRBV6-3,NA,CASSGGTGGVRAFF,TGTGCCAGCAGTGGTGGGACAGGGGGCGTCCGAGCTTTCTTT
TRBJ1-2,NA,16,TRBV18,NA,CASSPRQAALGKGYTF,TGTGCCAGCTCACCCAGACAGGCCGCTCTCGGGAAGGGCTACACCTTC
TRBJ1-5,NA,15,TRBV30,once,CAWDGGGLGNQPQHF,TGTGCCTGGGACGGTGGGGGCCTCGGCAATCAGCCCCAGCATTTT
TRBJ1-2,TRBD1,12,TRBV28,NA,CASRTGVDGYTF,TGTGCCAGCAGAACAGGGGTCGATGGCTACACCTTC
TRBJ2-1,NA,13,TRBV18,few,CASSPERYNEQFF,TGTGCCAGCTCACCCGAGCGATACAATGAGCAGTTCTTC
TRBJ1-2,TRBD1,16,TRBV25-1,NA,CASSESTGGANYGYTF,TGTGCCAGCAGTGAGTCAACAGGGGGAGCGAACTATGGCTACACCTTC
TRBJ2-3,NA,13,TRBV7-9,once,CASSREEADTQYF,TGTGCCAGCAGCCGGGAAGAGGCAGATACGCAGTATTTT
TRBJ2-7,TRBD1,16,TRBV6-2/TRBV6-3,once,CASSYLGQGETYEQYF,TGTGCCAGCAGTTACCTCGGACAGGGGGAGACCTACGAGCAGTACTTC
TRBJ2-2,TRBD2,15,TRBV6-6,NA,CASSYSGRFTGELFF,TGTGCCAGCAGTTACAGCGGGAGGTTCACCGGGGAGCTGTTTTTT
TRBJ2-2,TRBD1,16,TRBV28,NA,CASRKGQGVDTGELFF,TGTGCCAGCAGAAAAGGTCAGGGGGTGGACACCGGGGAGCTGTTTTTT
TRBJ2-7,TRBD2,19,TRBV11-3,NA,CASSLGGLAGVYRPYEQYF,TGTGCCAGCAGCTTAGGGGGACTAGCGGGAGTCTATCGCCCCTACGAGCAGTACTTC
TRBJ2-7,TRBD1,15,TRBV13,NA,CASSTGQGRSYEQYF,TGTGCCAGCAGCACGGGACAGGGCCGCTCCTACGAGCAGTACTTC
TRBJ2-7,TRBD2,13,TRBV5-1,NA,CASSEGGTARQYF,TGCGCCAGCAGCGAGGGAGGGACGGCTAGGCAGTACTTC
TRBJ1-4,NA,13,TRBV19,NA,CASRPGLGEKLFF,TGTGCCAGTAGGCCGGGACTCGGGGAAAAACTGTTTTTT